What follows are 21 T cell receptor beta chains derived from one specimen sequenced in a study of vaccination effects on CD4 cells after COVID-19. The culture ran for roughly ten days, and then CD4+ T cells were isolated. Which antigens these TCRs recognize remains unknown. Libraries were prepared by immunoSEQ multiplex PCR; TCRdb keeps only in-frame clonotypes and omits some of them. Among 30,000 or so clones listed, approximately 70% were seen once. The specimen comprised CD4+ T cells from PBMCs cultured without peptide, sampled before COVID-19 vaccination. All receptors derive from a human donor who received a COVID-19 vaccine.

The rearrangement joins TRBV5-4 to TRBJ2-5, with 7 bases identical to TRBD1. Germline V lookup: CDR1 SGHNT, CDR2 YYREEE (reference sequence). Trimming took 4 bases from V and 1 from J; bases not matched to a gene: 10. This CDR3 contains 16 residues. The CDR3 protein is CASSDADRSSQETQYF. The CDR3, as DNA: TGTGCCAGCAGCGATGCGGACAGGAGCTCCCAAGAGACCCAGTACTTC.

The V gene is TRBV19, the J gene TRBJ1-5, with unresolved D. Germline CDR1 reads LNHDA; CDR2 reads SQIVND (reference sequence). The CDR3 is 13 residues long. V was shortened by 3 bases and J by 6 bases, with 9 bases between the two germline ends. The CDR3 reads CASSIQGSQPQHF. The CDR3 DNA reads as TGTGCCAGTAGTATTCAAGGGTCTCAGCCCCAGCATTTT. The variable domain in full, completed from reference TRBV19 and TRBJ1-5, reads DGGITQSPKYLFRKEGQNVTLSCEQNLNHDAMYWYRQDPGQGLRLIYYSQIVNDFQKGDIAEGYSVSREKKESFPLTVTSAQKNPTAFYLCASSIQGSQPQHFGDGTRLSIL.

The CDR3 is CASSPNWWAGSYNEQFF. The CDR3 DNA is TGTGCCAGCAGCCCCAATTGGTGGGCGGGTTCCTACAATGAGCAGTTCTTC. The chain joins TRBV6-2 or TRBV6-3 to TRBJ2-1, with D perhaps matching TRBD2 (5 bases). Trimming removed 6 bases at V and 1 base at J, with 19 bases between. In germline, CDR1 is MNHEY, CDR2 SVGEGT. The CDR3 is 17 amino acids.

The CDR3, as DNA: TGTGCCAGCAGCGGAAAGACTAGCGGGAGCGTATACGAGCAGTACTTC. It yields the protein CASSGKTSGSVYEQYF. V gene TRBV7-9 combines with J gene TRBJ2-7, with 12 bases lining up with TRBD2. Germline values: CDR1 SEHNR, CDR2 FQNEAQ (reference sequence). With 5 bases clipped from V and 4 bases from J, the junction kept 9 bases outside the gene matches. There are 16 residues in the CDR3.

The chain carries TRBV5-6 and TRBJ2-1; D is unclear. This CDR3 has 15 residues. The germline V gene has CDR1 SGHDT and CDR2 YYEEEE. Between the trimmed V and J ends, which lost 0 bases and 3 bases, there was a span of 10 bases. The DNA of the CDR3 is TGTGCCAGCAGCTTGGGGGGAACCCTCTACAATGAGCAGTTCTTC. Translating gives CASSLGGTLYNEQFF.

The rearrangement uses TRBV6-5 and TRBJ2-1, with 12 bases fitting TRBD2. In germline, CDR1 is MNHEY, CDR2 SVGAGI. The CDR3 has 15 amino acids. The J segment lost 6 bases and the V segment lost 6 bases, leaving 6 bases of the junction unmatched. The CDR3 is CASRRPSGGANEQFF. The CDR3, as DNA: TGTGCCAGCAGACGTCCTAGCGGGGGGGCCAATGAGCAGTTCTTC.

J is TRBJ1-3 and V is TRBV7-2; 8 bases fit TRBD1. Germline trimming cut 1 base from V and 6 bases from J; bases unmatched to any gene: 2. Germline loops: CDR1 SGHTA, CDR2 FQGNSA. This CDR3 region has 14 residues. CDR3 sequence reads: CASSLGTGLNTIYF. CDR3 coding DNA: TGTGCCAGCAGCTTAGGGACAGGGCTAAACACCATATATTTT.

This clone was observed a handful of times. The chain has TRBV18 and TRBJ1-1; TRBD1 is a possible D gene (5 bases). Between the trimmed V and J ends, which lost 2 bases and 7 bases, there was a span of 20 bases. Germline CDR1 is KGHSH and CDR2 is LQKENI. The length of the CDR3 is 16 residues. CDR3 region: CASSPIWDAKTIEAFF. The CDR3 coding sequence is TGTGCCAGCTCACCAATTTGGGACGCAAAAACCATTGAAGCTTTCTTT.

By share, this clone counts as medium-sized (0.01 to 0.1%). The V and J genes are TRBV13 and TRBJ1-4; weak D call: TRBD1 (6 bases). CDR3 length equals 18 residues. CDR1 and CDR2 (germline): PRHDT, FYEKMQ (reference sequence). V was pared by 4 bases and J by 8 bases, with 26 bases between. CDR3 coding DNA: TGTGCCAGCAGCTCAAGAAAGCCCCCCGACAGGATTTCGGAAAAACTGTTTTTT. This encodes CASSSRKPPDRISEKLFF.

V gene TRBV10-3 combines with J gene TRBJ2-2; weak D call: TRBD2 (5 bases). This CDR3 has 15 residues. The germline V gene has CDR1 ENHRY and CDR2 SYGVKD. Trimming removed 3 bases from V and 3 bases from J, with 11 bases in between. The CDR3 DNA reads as TGTGCCATCAGTGACCACGAGGAGGACACCGGGGAGCTGTTTTTT. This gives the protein CAISDHEEDTGELFF.

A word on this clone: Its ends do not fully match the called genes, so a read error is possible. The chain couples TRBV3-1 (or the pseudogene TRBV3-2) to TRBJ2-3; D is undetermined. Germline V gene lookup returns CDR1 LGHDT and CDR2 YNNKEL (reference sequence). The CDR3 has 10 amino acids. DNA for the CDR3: TGTGCCAGCGGCCAGTATACGCAGTATTTT. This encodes CASGQYTQYF.

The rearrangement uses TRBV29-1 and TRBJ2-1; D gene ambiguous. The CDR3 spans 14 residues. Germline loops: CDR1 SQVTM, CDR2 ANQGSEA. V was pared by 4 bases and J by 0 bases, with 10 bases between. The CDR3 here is CSVALVLSYNEQFF. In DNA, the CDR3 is TGCAGCGTTGCCCTAGTCCTCTCCTACAATGAGCAGTTCTTC.

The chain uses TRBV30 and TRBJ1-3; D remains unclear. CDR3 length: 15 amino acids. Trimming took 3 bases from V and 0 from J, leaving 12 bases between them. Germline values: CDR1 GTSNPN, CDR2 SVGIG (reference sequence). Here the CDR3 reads CAWRNERSSGNTIYF. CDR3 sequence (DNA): TGTGCCTGGAGGAATGAGCGGAGCTCTGGAAACACCATATATTTT. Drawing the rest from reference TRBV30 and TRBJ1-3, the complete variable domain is SQTIHQWPATLVQPVGSPLSLECTVEGTSNPNLYWYRQAAGRGLQLLFYSVGIGQISSEVPQNLSASRPQDRQFILSSKKLLLSDSGFYLCAWRNERSSGNTIYFGEGSWLTVV.

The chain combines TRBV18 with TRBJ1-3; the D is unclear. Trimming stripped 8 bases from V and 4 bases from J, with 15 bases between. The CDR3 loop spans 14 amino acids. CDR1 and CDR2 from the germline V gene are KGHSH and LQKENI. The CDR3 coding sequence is TGTGCCAGCCGCGACATGCCGGGGGGAAACACCATATATTTT. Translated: CASRDMPGGNTIYF. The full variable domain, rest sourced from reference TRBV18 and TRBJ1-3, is NAGVMQNPRHLVRRRGQEARLRCSPMKGHSHVYWYRQLPEEGLKFMVYLQKENIIDESGMPKERFSAEFPKEGPSILRIQQVVRGDSAAYFCASRDMPGGNTIYFGEGSWLTVV.

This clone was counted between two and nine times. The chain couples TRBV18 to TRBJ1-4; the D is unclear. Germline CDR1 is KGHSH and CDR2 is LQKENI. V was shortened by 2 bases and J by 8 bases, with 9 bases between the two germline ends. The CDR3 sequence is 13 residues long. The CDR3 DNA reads TGTGCCAGCTCACCAGGCAATCTAGAAAAACTGTTTTTT. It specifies CASSPGNLEKLFF. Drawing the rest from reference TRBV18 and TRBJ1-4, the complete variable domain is NAGVMQNPRHLVRRRGQEARLRCSPMKGHSHVYWYRQLPEEGLKFMVYLQKENIIDESGMPKERFSAEFPKEGPSILRIQQVVRGDSAAYFCASSPGNLEKLFFGSGTQLSVL.

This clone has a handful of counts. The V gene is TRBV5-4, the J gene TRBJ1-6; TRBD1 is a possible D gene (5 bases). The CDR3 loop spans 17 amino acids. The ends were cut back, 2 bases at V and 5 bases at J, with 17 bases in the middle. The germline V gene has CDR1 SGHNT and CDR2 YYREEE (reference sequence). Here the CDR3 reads CASSFFRGGWNNSPLHF. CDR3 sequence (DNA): TGTGCCAGCAGCTTTTTTCGGGGGGGTTGGAATAATTCACCCCTCCACTTT. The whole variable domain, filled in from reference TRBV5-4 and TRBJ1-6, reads ETGVTQSPTHLIKTRGQQVTLRCSSQSGHNTVSWYQQALGQGPQFIFQYYREEENGRGNFPPRFSGLQFPNYSSELNVNALELDDSALYLCASSFFRGGWNNSPLHFGNGTRLTVT.

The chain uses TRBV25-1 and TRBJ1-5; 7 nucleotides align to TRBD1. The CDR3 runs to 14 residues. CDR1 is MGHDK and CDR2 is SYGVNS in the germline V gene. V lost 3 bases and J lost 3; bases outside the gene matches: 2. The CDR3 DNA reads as TGTGCCAGCAGTGACGGACAGGACAATCAGCCCCAGCATTTT. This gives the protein CASSDGQDNQPQHF.

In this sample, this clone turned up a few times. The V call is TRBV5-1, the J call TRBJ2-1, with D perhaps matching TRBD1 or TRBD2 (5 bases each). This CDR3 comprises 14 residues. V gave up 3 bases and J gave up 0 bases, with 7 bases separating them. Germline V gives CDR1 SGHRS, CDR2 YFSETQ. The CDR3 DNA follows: TGCGCCAGCAGCTGGGGGAGCTCCTACAATGAGCAGTTCTTC. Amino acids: CASSWGSSYNEQFF.

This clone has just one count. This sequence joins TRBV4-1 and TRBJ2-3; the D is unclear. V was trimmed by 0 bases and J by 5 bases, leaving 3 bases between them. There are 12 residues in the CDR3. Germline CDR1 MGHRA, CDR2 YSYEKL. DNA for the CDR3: TGCGCCAGCAGCCAAGATGGAGATACGCAGTATTTT. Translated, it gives CASSQDGDTQYF.

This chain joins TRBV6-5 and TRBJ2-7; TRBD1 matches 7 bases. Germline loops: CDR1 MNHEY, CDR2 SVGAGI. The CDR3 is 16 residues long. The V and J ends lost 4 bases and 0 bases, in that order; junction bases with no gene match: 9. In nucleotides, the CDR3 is TGTGCCAGCAGTTTAGATAGGGGGCCGAGCTCCTACGAGCAGTACTTC. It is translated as CASSLDRGPSSYEQYF.

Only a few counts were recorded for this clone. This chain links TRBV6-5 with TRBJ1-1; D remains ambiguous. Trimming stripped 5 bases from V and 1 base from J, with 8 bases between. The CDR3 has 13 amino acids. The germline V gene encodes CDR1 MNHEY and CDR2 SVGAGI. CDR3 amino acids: CASSPYTNTEAFF. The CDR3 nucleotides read TGTGCCAGCAGTCCTTATACGAACACTGAAGCTTTCTTT.